This TCR beta chain was profiled in a study of blood T cell repertoires in COVID-19. Across the whole study: Whether acute or convalescent, the COVID-19 samples came from the United States, Italy and Spain.

The V and J ends lost 6 bases and 2 bases respectively, with 10 bases between them. There are 13 residues in the CDR3. The germline V gene has CDR1 KGHSH and CDR2 LQKENI. As originally analysed: Reference gene primer amplification in the assay estimated nucleated cell counts. Generated by immunoSEQ multiplex PCR, the TCRdb table keeps only in-frame clones and is missing some. The V and J calls and clone size were taken over from that table, and D and trimming were inferred from the DNA. The sample lists over 70,000 clones, 85% to 90% occurring once. The chain joins TRBV18 to TRBJ1-2, with D maybe TRBD1 (6 bases). Sequencing was done on a sample of peripheral blood. This clonotype originated in a human donor in a cohort sampled during active COVID-19. The CDR3 sequence: CASSSDRNYGYTF. The CDR3 DNA sequence: TGTGCCAGCTCTTCGGACAGAAACTATGGCTACACCTTC. Based on the CDR3 plus reference TRBV18 and TRBJ1-2, the full variable domain is NAGVMQNPRHLVRRRGQEARLRCSPMKGHSHVYWYRQLPEEGLKFMVYLQKENIIDESGMPKERFSAEFPKEGPSILRIQQVVRGDSAAYFCASSSDRNYGYTFGSGTRLTVV.